The source of this TCR beta chain is a study of CD8 T cells in ankylosing spondylitis. General study points: Reportedly, significant enrichment of disease-linked clones occurred in matched ankylosing spondylitis synovial fluid. Several of the motif variants were reported before in synovial fluid and blood from reactive arthritis. Seemingly characteristic of ankylosing spondylitis blood was a TCR beta motif consisting of eight highly homologous variants.

TCRdb recomputed calls from the 5' RACE reads with MiXCR, one row per CDR3 protein. The sample has around 220,000 distinct CDR3 sequences; approximately 20% are singletons. Trimming removed 7 bases at V and 2 bases at J, with 16 bases between. CDR1 and CDR2 (germline): SQVTM, ANQGSEA. The CDR3 is 14 residues long. Worth noting for this clonotype: Its target is unknown.

The sequencing sample was made of blood, either unsorted or a sorted T cell fraction (not recorded which). The rearrangement uses TRBV29-1 and TRBJ2-3; weak D call: TRBD2 (6 bases). The clonotype originates from a male donor with ankylosing spondylitis. CDR3 in amino acids: CSAVAVQLTDTQYF. DNA of the CDR3: TGCAGCGCTGTAGCGGTACAACTCACAGATACGCAGTATTTT.